This T cell receptor beta chain was captured by sequencing in a study of Graves' ophthalmopathy and Graves' hyperthyroidism. The CDR3 has 17 residues if both end residues are counted. CDR1 SGHVS and CDR2 FQNEAQ come from the germline V gene. CDR3 regions of TCR beta were amplified from RNA transcripts. HTBI primers primed a first-round RT-PCR, and a second-round multiplex PCR followed. From the multiplex PCR reads, TCRdb called clonotypes with MiXCR, one entry per CDR3 protein. The table records a few hundred thousand distinct CDR3 sequences, 15% to 19% of them present only once. A word on this clonotype: The CDR3 ends on some other residue instead of the conserved phenylalanine or tryptophan, so this is likely a read error. The DNA is left out, because the CDR3 cannot be placed on it with certainty; the CDR3 is given as TCRdb lists it.

The receptor was derived from a woman aged 18-30 years with stable Graves' hyperthyroidism. The J gene is TRBJ2-2, the V gene TRBV7-8; the table's D call, TRBD2, was not checked against the DNA. The sample comprised peripheral blood. CDR3 amino acids: CASSSDLAGGPTGELCV.